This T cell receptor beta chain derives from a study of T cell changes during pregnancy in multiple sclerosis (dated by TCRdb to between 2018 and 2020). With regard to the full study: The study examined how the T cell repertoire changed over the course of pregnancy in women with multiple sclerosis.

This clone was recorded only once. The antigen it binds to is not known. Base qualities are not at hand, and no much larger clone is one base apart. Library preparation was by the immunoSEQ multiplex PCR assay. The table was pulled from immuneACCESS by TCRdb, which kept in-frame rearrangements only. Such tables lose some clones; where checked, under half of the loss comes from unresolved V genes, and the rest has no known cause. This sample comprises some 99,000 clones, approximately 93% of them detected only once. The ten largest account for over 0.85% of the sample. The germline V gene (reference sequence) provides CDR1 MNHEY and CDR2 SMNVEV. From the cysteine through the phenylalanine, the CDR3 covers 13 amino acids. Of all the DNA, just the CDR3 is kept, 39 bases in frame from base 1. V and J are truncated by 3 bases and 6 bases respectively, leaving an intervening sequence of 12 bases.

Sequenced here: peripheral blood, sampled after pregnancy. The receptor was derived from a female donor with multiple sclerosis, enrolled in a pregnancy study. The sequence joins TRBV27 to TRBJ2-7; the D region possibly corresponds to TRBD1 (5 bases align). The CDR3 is CASSFTGNGEQYF. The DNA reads TGTGCCAGCAGTTTTACAGGAAACGGCGAGCAGTACTTC.